Presented here are 23 T cell receptor beta chains from one specimen sequenced in a study of blood T cell repertoires in COVID-19. Profiled with immunoSEQ multiplex PCR; TCRdb holds only in-frame clones, not every one. Of about 200,000 clones listed, approximately 90% are singletons. The sample comprised PBMCs or T cells enriched from blood (not recorded which). These receptor sequences come from a young man who had recovered from COVID-19.

This chain uses TRBV4-3 with TRBJ2-3; weak D call: TRBD2 (5 bases). V was trimmed by 1 base and J by 5 bases, leaving 7 bases between them. The V gene's germline CDR1 is LGHNA and CDR2 YSLEER. The CDR3 has 13 residues. CDR3 in amino acids: CASSQGRGDTQYF. As DNA, the CDR3 is TGCGCCAGCAGCCAAGGACGGGGAGATACGCAGTATTTT.

This chain's CDR3 is CASSLVRQRNTEAFF. CDR3 nucleotides: TGTGCCAGCAGCTTAGTTCGACAGCGGAACACTGAAGCTTTCTTT. V and J are TRBV7-2 and TRBJ1-1; perhaps TRBD1 as D (5 bases). The germline CDR1 and CDR2 sequences are SGHTA and FQGNSA. V was cut by 1 base and J by 1 base, with 10 bases left in between. The CDR3 has 15 amino acids.

The chain joins TRBV7-6 to TRBJ2-5; TRBD2 matches at 8 bases. The CDR3 totals 17 residues. CDR1 SGHVS and CDR2 FNYEAQ come from the germline V gene. V dropped 4 bases and J dropped 2; count of bases not matched to a gene: 12. CDR3 in amino acids: CASSSPWLAGSQETQYF. The CDR3 DNA reads as TGTGCCAGCAGCTCACCTTGGTTAGCGGGGTCGCAAGAGACCCAGTACTTC.

The V and J genes are TRBV7-2 and TRBJ2-1; 15 positions agree with TRBD2. After removal of 3 bases from V and 7 bases from J, the junction contained 4 bases not matched to a gene. The CDR3 is 16 residues long. Germline-derived CDR1 and CDR2 are SGHTA and FQGNSA. The chain's CDR3 is CASSFRTSGGVNEQFF. CDR3 DNA: TGTGCCAGCAGCTTCCGGACTAGCGGGGGGGTTAATGAGCAGTTCTTC.

The chain combines TRBV28 with TRBJ1-1, with D tentatively TRBD1 (5 bases). CDR3 size: 13 residues. Trimming removed 3 bases from V and 6 bases from J, with 11 bases in between. From germline, CDR1 is MDHEN and CDR2 SYDVKM. CDR3: CASSLQGGPEAFF. CDR3 coding DNA: TGTGCCAGCAGTTTGCAGGGTGGACCTGAAGCTTTCTTT.

The chain has TRBV12-3 or TRBV12-4 and TRBJ1-2; 7 bases are a match to TRBD1. The CDR3 is made up of 12 amino acids. Germline trimming cut 5 bases from V and 5 bases from J; bases unmatched to any gene: 2. The CDR3 spells CASSPGQYGYTF. The CDR3 DNA is TGTGCCAGCAGTCCGGGACAGTATGGCTACACCTTC.

With respect to this clone: In the same sample, other DNA sequences code for this CDR3. The chain has TRBV13 and TRBJ2-5; TRBD2 agrees at 15 bases. The J segment lost 2 bases and the V segment lost 5 bases, leaving 3 bases of the junction unmatched. Germline lookup yields CDR1 PRHDT and CDR2 FYEKMQ (reference sequence). The CDR3 is 16 amino acids. As DNA, the CDR3 is TGTGCCAGCAGCAAAGGACTAGCGGGGGGGCAAGAGACCCAGTACTTC. This encodes CASSKGLAGGQETQYF.

V gene TRBV28 combines with J gene TRBJ1-2; no clear D gene. CDR3 length: 12 amino acids. The germline CDR1 and CDR2 sequences are MDHEN and SYDVKM. The V and J ends lost 4 bases and 4 bases respectively, with 7 bases between them. This CDR3 is CASSSVLYGYTF. In nucleotides, the CDR3 is TGTGCCAGCAGTTCCGTCCTCTATGGCTACACCTTC.

The V gene is TRBV7-2, the J gene TRBJ2-5; 8 bases align to TRBD1. The CDR3 is made up of 17 amino acids. The V and J ends lost 1 base and 4 bases, in that order; junction bases with no gene match: 11. Germline loops: CDR1 SGHTA, CDR2 FQGNSA. Here the CDR3 DNA reads TGTGCCAGCAGCTTAGAGGGCCCCACAGGGGGAAGAGAGACCCAGTACTTC. It is translated as CASSLEGPTGGRETQYF. The full variable domain, rest sourced from reference TRBV7-2 and TRBJ2-5, is GAGVSQSPSNKVTEKGKDVELRCDPISGHTALYWYRQSLGQGLEFLIYFQGNSAPDKSGLPSDRFSAERTGGSVSTLTIQRTQQEDSAVYLCASSLEGPTGGRETQYFGPGTRLLVL.

This clone was counted a single time. The chain links TRBV11-2 to TRBJ1-2; TRBD1 agrees at 7 bases. CDR1 SGHAT and CDR2 FQNNGV come from the germline V gene. J was trimmed by 2 bases and V by 3 bases; bases with no gene match: 9. The CDR3 runs 16 residues. CDR3 nucleotide sequence: TGTGCCAGCAGCTTGGTAGGTCTGGGACAGAACTATGGCTACACCTTC. It specifies CASSLVGLGQNYGYTF.

This clone was seen many times. This chain links TRBV7-9 with TRBJ2-1; D might be TRBD1 (6 bases). Germline CDR1 SEHNR, CDR2 FQNEAQ (reference sequence). This CDR3 has 17 amino acids. V lost 7 bases and J 6 bases, leaving 25 bases between the germline ends. The CDR3 reads CASTTPSTGTWGNEQFF. CDR3 nucleotides: TGTGCCAGCACCACACCATCCACCGGGACATGGGGCAATGAGCAGTTCTTC.

J is TRBJ2-6 and V is TRBV10-2, with D perhaps TRBD1 (5 bases). Germline V CDR1 and CDR2: WSHSY, SAAADI. This CDR3 has 20 amino acids. The V gene lost 2 bases and the J gene lost 0 bases, with 20 bases spanning the gap. The CDR3 here is CASSEARRGSLFSGANVLTF. The CDR3 bases are TGCGCCAGCAGTGAGGCTCGTAGGGGCTCCTTGTTCTCTGGGGCCAACGTCCTGACTTTC.

V gene TRBV6-5 combines with J gene TRBJ1-2, with 7 bases fitting TRBD1. Trimming at V came to 6 bases and at J to 3 bases, leaving 4 bases not matched to a gene. Per germline, CDR1 MNHEY and CDR2 SVGAGI. The CDR3 contains 13 residues. CDR3: CASSRDRDYGYTF. CDR3 sequence (DNA): TGTGCCAGCAGCAGAGACAGGGACTATGGCTACACCTTC.

V and J are TRBV24-1 and TRBJ2-2; TRBD1 might be the D (5 bases). This CDR3 has 15 residues. Trimming removed 4 bases from V and 1 base from J, with 9 bases in between. Germline V CDR1 and CDR2: KGHDR, SFDVKD. The CDR3 loop reads CATSDQTVNTGELFF. The CDR3 DNA reads as TGTGCCACCAGTGACCAGACAGTGAACACCGGGGAGCTGTTTTTT.

The V and J genes are TRBV3-1 (or the pseudogene TRBV3-2) and TRBJ2-3; D may be TRBD1 (6 bases). The CDR3 has 16 amino acids. Trimming removed 5 bases at V and 8 bases at J, with 23 bases between. The germline V gene encodes CDR1 LGHDT and CDR2 YNNKEL (reference sequence). The DNA for the CDR3 is TGTGCCAGCAGCGGAGGTCTACAGGGCAGATTGTTTACGCAGTATTTT. Amino acid sequence: CASSGGLQGRLFTQYF.

This rearrangement joins TRBV18 to TRBJ2-1; TRBD2 matches 9 bases. The V segment lost 1 base and the J segment 6 bases; nucleotides outside the gene matches: 13. Germline CDR1 is KGHSH and CDR2 is LQKENI. The CDR3 has 18 amino acids. Here the CDR3 DNA reads TGTGCCAGCTCACCACGGGGCCATAGCGGGAGTTGGGCCAATGAGCAGTTCTTC. Translating it yields CASSPRGHSGSWANEQFF.

The chain uses TRBV20-1 and TRBJ1-5; D is possibly TRBD1 (5 bases). With 3 bases removed from V and 1 base from J, the gap between germline ends came to 16 bases. The CDR3 loop spans 16 amino acids. In germline, CDR1 is DFQATT, CDR2 SNEGSKA (reference sequence). The chain's CDR3 is CSASPASGKSNQPQHF. In nucleotides, the CDR3 is TGCAGTGCTAGTCCTGCCTCAGGGAAAAGCAATCAGCCCCAGCATTTT.

The rearrangement links TRBV5-4 to TRBJ2-2, with a possible D match to TRBD1 (6 bases). Germline assignment: CDR1 SGHNT and CDR2 YYREEE (reference sequence). The CDR3 extends over 14 amino acids. Trimming took off 1 base at V and 4 bases at J, with 8 bases between the two ends. CDR3 nucleotides: TGTGCCAGCAGCTTGACAGGGCCCACCGGGGAGCTGTTTTTT. This sequence encodes CASSLTGPTGELFF.

The CDR3, as DNA: TGTGCCAGCAGCTTAGTAGGTCCAGCGGGTCCTTTCTACGAGCAGTACTTC. Protein: CASSLVGPAGPFYEQYF. The gene calls are TRBV7-2 and TRBJ2-7, with D perhaps matching TRBD2 (6 bases). The CDR3 sequence is 17 residues long. Germline values: CDR1 SGHTA, CDR2 FQGNSA. Between the trimmed V and J ends, which lost 1 base and 3 bases, there was a span of 19 bases. The full variable domain, its missing parts supplied by reference TRBV7-2 and TRBJ2-7, is GAGVSQSPSNKVTEKGKDVELRCDPISGHTALYWYRQSLGQGLEFLIYFQGNSAPDKSGLPSDRFSAERTGGSVSTLTIQRTQQEDSAVYLCASSLVGPAGPFYEQYFGPGTRLTVT.

The J gene is TRBJ2-1, the V gene TRBV9; possibly TRBD1 for D (6 bases). V was clipped by 5 bases and J by 5 bases, with 23 bases between them. This CDR3 is built from 17 residues. Germline V CDR1 and CDR2: SGDLS, YYNGEE. CDR3 amino acids: CASSRKSSGAPNNEQFF. In DNA, the CDR3 is TGTGCCAGCAGTCGGAAGTCGTCAGGGGCACCCAACAATGAGCAGTTCTTC.

Here the CDR3 DNA reads TGTGCCAGTGCCGGGACAGGGTTTATCGAGCAGTACTTC. This translates into CASAGTGFIEQYF. The chain joins TRBV19 to TRBJ2-7, with 9 bases identical to TRBD1. The trim removed 8 bases at V and 6 bases at J, leaving 8 bases unmatched. In germline, CDR1 is LNHDA, CDR2 SQIVND (reference sequence). CDR3 length: 13 amino acids.

The count of this clone is one. This chain uses TRBV4-2 with TRBJ1-1, with TRBD1 matching over 8 bases. The germline V gene has CDR1 LGHNA and CDR2 YNFKEQ. With V trimmed by 4 bases and J by 6 bases, 16 bases remained unmatched. The CDR3 length is 17 residues. The CDR3 DNA sequence: TGTGCCAGCAGCCCAGGACAGGGAGTTACTAAGGCCCCTGAAGCTTTCTTT. This translates into CASSPGQGVTKAPEAFF.

The V call is TRBV6-5, the J call TRBJ1-2; the match to TRBD1 covers 10 bases. Germline V gene lookup returns CDR1 MNHEY and CDR2 SVGAGI. J lost 2 bases, V lost 3 bases, and 3 bases had no gene match. The length of the CDR3 is 15 residues. CDR3 loop: CASSYLGQGNYGYTF. The CDR3 DNA is TGTGCCAGCAGTTATTTGGGACAGGGGAACTATGGCTACACCTTC.